This T cell receptor beta chain is from a study of beta chain features in type 1 diabetes. Study findings and constraints: PCR may have favored shorter templates equally in patients and controls. Moderate but significant shortening of TCRB CDR3s was recorded in all four CD4+ subsets from Type 1 diabetes patients. Naive, central memory and Treg TCRB repertoires appeared more alike in patients than in healthy donors.

Sort purity for all populations was recorded as exceeding 98%. Reverse transcription of all isolated RNA meant that expressed TCRB transcripts were sequenced. Here immunoSEQ multiplex PCR was the method, and the copy in TCRdb shows in-frame clones only, minus some. The table records more than 200,000 clones, 16% of them present only once. Comment on this clone: The antigen remains undetermined.

Sequenced material: naive CD4+ T cells from blood. This TCR was sampled from a man aged 25 to 40 with type 1 diabetes.

CDR3 sequence reads: CASRSSGTSYEQYF. DNA for the CDR3: TGCGCCAGCAGGTCTAGCGGGACCTCCTACGAGCAGTACTTC. This chain uses TRBV5-1 with TRBJ2-7; 9 nucleotides agree with TRBD2. CDR3 length equals 14 residues. CDR1 SGHRS and CDR2 YFSETQ come from the germline V gene. J gave up 0 bases and V 5 bases, and 3 bases lay outside the gene matches.